The 24 T cell receptor beta chains below were found in one sample sequenced in a study of blood T cell repertoires in COVID-19. Profiled with immunoSEQ multiplex PCR; TCRdb holds only in-frame clones, not every one. The sample has about 140,000 clones, about 84% seen once. The sequenced sample was peripheral blood. All receptors come from a woman of 80 years or more in a cohort sampled during active or convalescent COVID-19.

The chain employs TRBV27 and TRBJ2-4; tentative D call: TRBD2 (5 bases). CDR1 is MNHEY and CDR2 is SMNVEV in the germline V gene (reference sequence). Deletions cut 2 bases from V and 2 bases from J, with 13 bases between. The CDR3 runs 16 residues. The CDR3 loop is CASSLRQTGTKNIQYF. CDR3 nucleotide sequence: TGTGCCAGCAGTTTAAGGCAAACGGGAACCAAAAACATTCAGTACTTC.

With respect to this clone: The junction does not match germline at one end; this may be a read error. This rearrangement joins TRBV6-2 or TRBV6-3 to TRBJ1-6; TRBD1 agrees at 8 bases. The CDR3 is made up of 13 amino acids. CDR1 MNHEY and CDR2 SVGEGT come from the germline V gene. The CDR3 region has the DNA TGTGCCAGCAGCTCTACCGGGACAGGCGGGCCCCGGTTT. It specifies CASSSTGTGGPRF.

This chain uses TRBV6-5 with TRBJ1-3; 7 bases align to TRBD1. The germline V gene encodes CDR1 MNHEY and CDR2 SVGAGI. J was trimmed by 0 bases and V by 6 bases; bases with no gene match: 5. There are 15 residues in the CDR3. CDR3 nucleotide sequence: TGTGCCAGCAGGCCGGGACAGAACTCTGGAAACACCATATATTTT. Translated: CASRPGQNSGNTIYF.

The chain has TRBV28 and TRBJ1-3; 8 bases line up with TRBD1. Germline V lookup: CDR1 MDHEN, CDR2 SYDVKM. The CDR3 is 13 residues long. CDR3 sequence (DNA): TGTTCAAGTGGGGCAGGGGGCCGAAACACCATATATTTT. This codes for CSSGAGGRNTIYF.

This chain connects TRBV6-5 to TRBJ2-5; 9 positions agree with TRBD1. This CDR3 is built from 14 residues. Germline CDR1 is MNHEY and CDR2 is SVGAGI. V was pared by 1 base and J by 7 bases, with 4 bases of the junction left unmatched. For the CDR3, the DNA is TGTGCCAGCAGTTACTTACAGGGGGCGGGGACCCAGTACTTC. This sequence encodes CASSYLQGAGTQYF.

This clone was picked up a small number of times. This rearrangement joins TRBV5-6 to TRBJ2-7; tentatively, D is TRBD1 (6 bases). Per germline, CDR1 SGHDT and CDR2 YYEEEE. V shed 4 bases and J shed 3 bases, with 11 bases lying between them. CDR3 length: 13 residues. The CDR3 DNA reads TGTGCCAGCAGCCCCGTGGACAGCTACGAGCAGTACTTC. This gives the protein CASSPVDSYEQYF. The whole variable domain, filled in from reference TRBV5-6 and TRBJ2-7, reads DAGVTQSPTHLIKTRGQQVTLRCSPKSGHDTVSWYQQALGQGPQFIFQYYEEEERQRGNFPDRFSGHQFPNYSSELNVNALLLGDSALYLCASSPVDSYEQYFGPGTRLTVT.

This clone has just a few counts. This rearrangement joins TRBV18 to TRBJ1-3, with D possibly TRBD1 on 5 matching bases. Deletions cut 2 bases from V and 3 bases from J, with 14 bases between. Germline values: CDR1 KGHSH, CDR2 LQKENI. The CDR3 loop spans 16 amino acids. The CDR3 DNA is TGTGCCAGCTCACCATGGATGCAGGGTAGTGGAAACACCATATATTTT. It is translated as CASSPWMQGSGNTIYF. Drawing the rest from reference TRBV18 and TRBJ1-3, the complete variable domain is NAGVMQNPRHLVRRRGQEARLRCSPMKGHSHVYWYRQLPEEGLKFMVYLQKENIIDESGMPKERFSAEFPKEGPSILRIQQVVRGDSAAYFCASSPWMQGSGNTIYFGEGSWLTVV.

This sequence joins TRBV27 and TRBJ1-1; 9 bases agree with TRBD1. The ends lost 6 bases at V and 5 bases at J; junction bases unmatched: 7. Germline V gives CDR1 MNHEY, CDR2 SMNVEV (reference sequence). The CDR3 is 14 residues long. The CDR3, as DNA: TGTGCCAGCAGCACGGGACAGGGCCGTACTGAAGCTTTCTTT. It is translated as CASSTGQGRTEAFF.

The chain is built from TRBV12-5 and TRBJ1-1; 8 bases fit TRBD1. CDR3 length: 14 residues. The germline V gene has CDR1 LGHNT and CDR2 FRNRAP. V gave up 5 bases and J gave up 1 base; unmatched junction bases: 3. CDR3 sequence: CASGHGTGNTEAFF. As DNA, the CDR3 is TGTGCTAGTGGTCATGGGACAGGGAACACTGAAGCTTTCTTT.

V gene TRBV7-8 combines with J gene TRBJ1-4, with TRBD1 matching 11 bases. Germline loops: CDR1 SGHVS, CDR2 FQNEAQ. V lost 0 bases and J lost 3; bases outside the gene matches: 6. This CDR3 comprises 18 residues. CDR3 bases: TGTGCCAGCAGCTTAGCTTATAGGGACAGGGGGTCTAATGAAAAACTGTTTTTT. Its protein is CASSLAYRDRGSNEKLFF.

The chain combines TRBV10-1 with TRBJ2-7, with TRBD1 identical over 8 bases. The ends lost 11 bases at V and 4 bases at J; junction bases unmatched: 16. This CDR3 is 15 amino acids long. In germline, CDR1 is WNHNN, CDR2 SYGVQD (reference sequence). CDR3 amino acids: CARQLKRTGRYEQYV. The CDR3 region has the DNA TGCGCCCGCCAACTAAAGAGGACAGGGAGATACGAGCAGTACGTC.

This chain links TRBV6-5 with TRBJ2-3; D is unclear. Germline V lookup: CDR1 MNHEY, CDR2 SVGAGI. Trimming shortened V by 0 bases and J by 6 bases, and 13 bases separated the two germline ends. The CDR3 spans 15 residues. CDR3 DNA: TGTGCCAGCAGTTACTCGAAAGGAGTATCTGATACGCAGTATTTT. Translation: CASSYSKGVSDTQYF.

On this clone itself: Other DNA sequences in this specimen translate into the identical CDR3. The chain recombines TRBV5-5 with TRBJ1-2, with D hard to call. Germline loops: CDR1 SGHKS, CDR2 YYEKEE (reference sequence). V lost 3 bases and J lost 0, with 9 bases in between. The CDR3 length is 14 residues. The CDR3 is CASSSLGANYGYTF. The CDR3 DNA follows: TGTGCCAGCAGCTCCCTCGGAGCTAACTATGGCTACACCTTC.

This clone was detected once. The chain's CDR3 is CASSTQGQVNTEAFF. CDR3 DNA sequence: TGTGCCAGTAGTACCCAGGGTCAAGTGAACACTGAAGCTTTCTTT. V and J are TRBV19 and TRBJ1-1; weak D call: TRBD1 (5 bases). This CDR3 contains 15 residues. The germline V and J ends were trimmed by 4 bases and 0 bases, with 12 bases remaining between them. Germline V gene lookup returns CDR1 LNHDA and CDR2 SQIVND (reference sequence). Combining the CDR3 with reference TRBV19 and TRBJ1-1 gives the whole variable domain DGGITQSPKYLFRKEGQNVTLSCEQNLNHDAMYWYRQDPGQGLRLIYYSQIVNDFQKGDIAEGYSVSREKKESFPLTVTSAQKNPTAFYLCASSTQGQVNTEAFFGQGTRLTVV.

The rearrangement uses TRBV7-7 and TRBJ2-2; 9 bases align to TRBD1. V dropped 11 bases and J dropped 7; count of bases not matched to a gene: 8. Per germline, CDR1 SSHAT and CDR2 FNYEAQ (reference sequence). CDR3 size: 13 residues. CDR3 DNA: TGTGCCGCCGGGACAGGGACCCACGGGGAGCTGTTTTTT. This gives the protein CAAGTGTHGELFF.

This rearrangement joins TRBV9 to TRBJ2-2; D remains ambiguous. Between the trimmed V and J ends, which lost 5 bases and 4 bases, there was a span of 9 bases. The germline V gene has CDR1 SGDLS and CDR2 YYNGEE. The CDR3 runs 13 residues. CDR3 in amino acids: CASSQRFTGELFF. DNA for the CDR3: TGTGCCAGCAGTCAGCGTTTCACCGGGGAGCTGTTTTTT.

The chain employs TRBV7-2 and TRBJ1-1; D is undetermined. The CDR3 consists of 15 residues. Germline V lookup: CDR1 SGHTA, CDR2 FQGNSA. V was shortened by 2 bases and J by 4 bases, with 14 bases between the two germline ends. CDR3 residues: CASSLTRLRGTEAFF. CDR3 sequence (DNA): TGTGCCAGCAGCTTAACAAGACTTCGGGGCACTGAAGCTTTCTTT.

V gene TRBV27 combines with J gene TRBJ2-7; perhaps TRBD1 as D (5 bases). The length of the CDR3 is 14 residues. The V end was cut by 4 bases, the J end by 4 bases, with 14 bases between. Germline V gives CDR1 MNHEY, CDR2 SMNVEV (reference sequence). For the CDR3, the DNA is TGTGCCAGCAGTTACAGGCCTGGGGCGTACGAGCAGTACGTC. Translating it yields CASSYRPGAYEQYV.

The chain links TRBV2 to TRBJ1-6; D perhaps matches TRBD1 (5 bases). V was cut by 3 bases and J by 7 bases, with 10 bases left in between. Per germline, CDR1 SNHLY and CDR2 FYNNEI. The CDR3 runs to 14 residues. In nucleotides, the CDR3 is TGTGCCAGCAGTGACAGGGTGCCGAATTCACCCCTCCACTTT. Translating it yields CASSDRVPNSPLHF.

The V and J genes are TRBV7-9 and TRBJ1-1; D possibly corresponds to TRBD1 (6 bases). Germline values: CDR1 SEHNR, CDR2 FQNEAQ (reference sequence). Trimming took off 4 bases at V and 7 bases at J, with 13 bases between the two ends. The CDR3 has 13 amino acids. CDR3 coding DNA: TGTGCCAGCAGCTGGTACCGGGACATTGAAGCTTTCTTT. As protein: CASSWYRDIEAFF.

The J gene is TRBJ1-5, the V gene TRBV2; 10 positions match TRBD1. Per germline, CDR1 SNHLY and CDR2 FYNNEI. The CDR3 extends over 18 amino acids. V shed 5 bases, J shed 0 bases, and the junction held 10 bases outside the gene matches. CDR3 sequence reads: CASSRPGQGTYSNQPQHF. CDR3 bases: TGTGCCAGCAGTCGACCGGGACAGGGGACCTATAGCAATCAGCCCCAGCATTTT.

This clone came up once. The V call is TRBV5-1, the J call TRBJ2-7; tentative D call: TRBD1 (5 bases). The CDR3 has 16 residues. Germline assignment: CDR1 SGHRS and CDR2 YFSETQ. V was cut by 0 bases and J by 2 bases, with 15 bases left in between. The CDR3 is CASSLAQGIRPYEQYF. The CDR3 region has the DNA TGCGCCAGCAGCTTGGCCCAGGGTATACGTCCCTACGAGCAGTACTTC.

This chain uses TRBV5-1 with TRBJ1-4, with TRBD1 matching 8 bases. The CDR3 covers 16 residues. Germline lookup yields CDR1 SGHRS and CDR2 YFSETQ. V gave up 0 bases and J gave up 8 bases; unmatched junction bases: 9. This CDR3 reads CASSLAPGGTGEKLFF. Written as DNA, the CDR3 is TGCGCCAGCAGCTTGGCCCCAGGGGGCACTGGAGAAAAACTGTTTTTT. Looking up the rest from reference TRBV5-1 and TRBJ1-4 gives the full variable domain: KAGVTQTPRYLIKTRGQQVTLSCSPISGHRSVSWYQQTPGQGLQFLFEYFSETQRNKGNFPGRFSGRQFSNSRSEMNVSTLELGDSALYLCASSLAPGGTGEKLFFGSGTQLSVL.

The chain combines TRBV6-5 with TRBJ1-6, with D tentatively TRBD1 (5 bases). The CDR3 contains 16 residues. The V and J ends lost 3 bases and 9 bases respectively, with 18 bases between them. The germline CDR1 and CDR2 sequences are MNHEY and SVGAGI. The CDR3 DNA reads TGTGCCAGCAGTTATTCCGGAAGGGGACTAGGTTCACCCCTCCACTTT. Protein sequence: CASSYSGRGLGSPLHF.